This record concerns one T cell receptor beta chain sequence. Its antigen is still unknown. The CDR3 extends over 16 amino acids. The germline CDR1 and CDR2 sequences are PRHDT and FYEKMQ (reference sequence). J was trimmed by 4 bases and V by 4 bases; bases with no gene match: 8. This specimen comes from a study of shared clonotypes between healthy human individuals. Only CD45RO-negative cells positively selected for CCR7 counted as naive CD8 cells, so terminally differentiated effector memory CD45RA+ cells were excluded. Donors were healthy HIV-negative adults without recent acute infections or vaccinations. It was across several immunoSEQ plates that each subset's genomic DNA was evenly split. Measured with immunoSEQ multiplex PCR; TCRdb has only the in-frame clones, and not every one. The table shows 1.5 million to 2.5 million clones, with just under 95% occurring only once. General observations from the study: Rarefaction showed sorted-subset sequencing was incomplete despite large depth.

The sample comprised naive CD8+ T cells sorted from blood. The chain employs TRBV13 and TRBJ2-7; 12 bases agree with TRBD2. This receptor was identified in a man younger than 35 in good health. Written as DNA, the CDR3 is TGTGCCAGCAGCTCGGGGACTAGCGGGCGCACTTACGAGCAGTACTTC. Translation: CASSSGTSGRTYEQYF.